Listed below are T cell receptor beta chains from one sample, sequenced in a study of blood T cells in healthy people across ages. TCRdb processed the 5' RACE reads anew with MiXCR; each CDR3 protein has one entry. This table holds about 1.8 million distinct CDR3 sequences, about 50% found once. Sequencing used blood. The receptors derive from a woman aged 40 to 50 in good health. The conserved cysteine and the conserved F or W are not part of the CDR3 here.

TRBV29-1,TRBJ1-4,SVALFEKLF
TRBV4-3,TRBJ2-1,ASSQVSATYNEQF
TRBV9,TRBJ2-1,ASSVEGSGVEQF
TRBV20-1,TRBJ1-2,SARPGGAVLYGYT
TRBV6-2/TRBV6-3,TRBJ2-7,ASRGDKGGRRSMVYEQY
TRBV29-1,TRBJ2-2,SGMTGVNTGELF
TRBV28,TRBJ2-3,ASKTRGADTQY
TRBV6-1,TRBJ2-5,ASSRPGTGRQSRTQY
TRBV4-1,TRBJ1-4,ASSQGFIRGGEKLF
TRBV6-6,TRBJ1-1,ASSYPKSGLGGTEAF
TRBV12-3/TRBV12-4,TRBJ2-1,ASSLRQGVSEQF
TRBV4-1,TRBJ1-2,ASSQGLYGGGYT
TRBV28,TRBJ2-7,ASNLMQGGSYEQY
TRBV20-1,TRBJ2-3,SARQAGSTDTQY
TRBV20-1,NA,SAYSGGAEEQY
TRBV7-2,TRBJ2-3,ASSANPRGSPADTQY
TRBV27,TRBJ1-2,ASSSRGGGYT